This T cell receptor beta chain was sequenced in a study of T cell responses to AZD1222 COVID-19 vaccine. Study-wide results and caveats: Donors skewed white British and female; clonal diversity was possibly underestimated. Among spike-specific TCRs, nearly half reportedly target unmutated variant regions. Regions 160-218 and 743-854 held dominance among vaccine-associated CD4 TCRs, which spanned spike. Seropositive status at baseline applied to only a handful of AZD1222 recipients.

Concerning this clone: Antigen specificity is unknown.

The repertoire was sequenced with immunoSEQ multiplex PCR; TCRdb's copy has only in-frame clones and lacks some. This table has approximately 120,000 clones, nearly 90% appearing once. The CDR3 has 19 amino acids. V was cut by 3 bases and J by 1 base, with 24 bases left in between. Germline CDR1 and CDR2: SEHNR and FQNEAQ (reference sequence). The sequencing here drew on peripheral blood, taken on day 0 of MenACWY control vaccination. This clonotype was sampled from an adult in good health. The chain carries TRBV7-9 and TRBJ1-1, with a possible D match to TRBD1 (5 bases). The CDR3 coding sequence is TGTGCCAGCAGCTTTCCCGATAGAGGAAGCAGGGTGGGGAACACTGAAGCTTTCTTT. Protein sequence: CASSFPDRGSRVGNTEAFF.